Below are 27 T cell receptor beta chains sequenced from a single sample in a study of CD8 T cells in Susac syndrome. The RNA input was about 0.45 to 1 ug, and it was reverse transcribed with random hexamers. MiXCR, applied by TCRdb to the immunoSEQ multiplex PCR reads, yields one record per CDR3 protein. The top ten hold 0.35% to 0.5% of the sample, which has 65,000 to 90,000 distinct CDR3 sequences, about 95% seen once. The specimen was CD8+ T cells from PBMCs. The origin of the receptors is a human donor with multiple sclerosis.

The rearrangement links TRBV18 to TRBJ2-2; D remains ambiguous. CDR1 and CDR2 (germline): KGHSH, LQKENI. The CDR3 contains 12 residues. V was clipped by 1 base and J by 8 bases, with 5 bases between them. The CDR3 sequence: CASSPQAGELFF. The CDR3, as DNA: TGTGCCAGCTCACCACAGGCGGGGGAGCTGTTTTTT.

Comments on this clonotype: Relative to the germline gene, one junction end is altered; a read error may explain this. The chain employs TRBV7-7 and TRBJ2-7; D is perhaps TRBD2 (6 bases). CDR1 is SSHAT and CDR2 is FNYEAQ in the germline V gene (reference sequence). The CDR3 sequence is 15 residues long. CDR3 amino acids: CASSPSGDGTYEQYF. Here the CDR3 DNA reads TGTGCTAGCAGCCCGTCGGGGGACGGGACCTACGAGCAGTACTTC.

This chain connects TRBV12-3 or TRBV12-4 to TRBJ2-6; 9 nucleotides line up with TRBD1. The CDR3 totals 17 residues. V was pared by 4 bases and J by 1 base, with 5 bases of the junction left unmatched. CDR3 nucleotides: TGTGCCAGCAGTTGGGCCGGGACAGGGTCTGGGGCCAACGTCCTGACTTTC. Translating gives CASSWAGTGSGANVLTF.

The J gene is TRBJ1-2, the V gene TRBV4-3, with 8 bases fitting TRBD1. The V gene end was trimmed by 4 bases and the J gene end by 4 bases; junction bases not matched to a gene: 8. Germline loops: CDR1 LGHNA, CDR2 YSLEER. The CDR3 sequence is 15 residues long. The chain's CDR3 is CASSPILGTGYGYTF. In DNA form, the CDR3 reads TGCGCCAGCAGCCCAATCCTCGGGACAGGCTATGGCTACACCTTC.

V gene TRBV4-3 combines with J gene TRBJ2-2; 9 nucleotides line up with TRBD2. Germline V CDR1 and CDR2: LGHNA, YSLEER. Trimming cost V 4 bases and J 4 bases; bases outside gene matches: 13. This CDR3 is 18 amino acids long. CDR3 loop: CASSPSYSGGPLTGELFF. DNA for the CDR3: TGCGCCAGCAGCCCCAGCTATAGCGGGGGACCTCTCACCGGGGAGCTGTTTTTT.

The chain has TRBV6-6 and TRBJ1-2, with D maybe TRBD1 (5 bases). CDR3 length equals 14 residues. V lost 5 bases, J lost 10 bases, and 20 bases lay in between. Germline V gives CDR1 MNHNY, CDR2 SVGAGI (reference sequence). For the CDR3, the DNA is TGTGCCAGCAGTCTTCCCGAAGGCAGGGCCGACTACACCTTC. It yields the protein CASSLPEGRADYTF.

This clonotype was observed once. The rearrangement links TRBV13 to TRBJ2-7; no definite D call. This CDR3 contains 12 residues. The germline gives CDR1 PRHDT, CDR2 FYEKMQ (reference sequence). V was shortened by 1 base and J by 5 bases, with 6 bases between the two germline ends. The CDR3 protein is CASSLDDDEQYF. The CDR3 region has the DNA TGTGCCAGCAGCTTAGACGACGACGAGCAGTACTTC. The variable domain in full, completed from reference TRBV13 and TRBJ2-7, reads AAGVIQSPRHLIKEKRETATLKCYPIPRHDTVYWYQQGPGQDPQFLISFYEKMQSDKGSIPDRFSAQQFSDYHSELNMSSLELGDSALYFCASSLDDDEQYFGPGTRLTVT.

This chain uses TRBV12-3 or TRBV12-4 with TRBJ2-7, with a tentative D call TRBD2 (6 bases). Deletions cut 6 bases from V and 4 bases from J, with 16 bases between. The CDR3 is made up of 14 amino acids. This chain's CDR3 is CASRISGSGYEQYF. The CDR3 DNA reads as TGTGCCAGCAGAATCAGTGGTAGCGGATACGAGCAGTACTTC.

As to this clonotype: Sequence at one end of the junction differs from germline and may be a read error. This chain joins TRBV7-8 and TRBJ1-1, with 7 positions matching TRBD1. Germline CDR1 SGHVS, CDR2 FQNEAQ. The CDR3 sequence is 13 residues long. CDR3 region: CASIQGLNTEAFF. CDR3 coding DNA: TGTGCCAGCATACAGGGGTTGAACACTGAAGCCTTCTTT. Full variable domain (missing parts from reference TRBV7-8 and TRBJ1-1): GAGVSQSPRYKVAKRGQDVALRCDPISGHVSLFWYQQALGQGPEFLTYFQNEAQLDKSGLPSDRFFAERPEGSVSTLKIQRTQQEDSAVYLCASIQGLNTEAFFGQGTRLTVV.

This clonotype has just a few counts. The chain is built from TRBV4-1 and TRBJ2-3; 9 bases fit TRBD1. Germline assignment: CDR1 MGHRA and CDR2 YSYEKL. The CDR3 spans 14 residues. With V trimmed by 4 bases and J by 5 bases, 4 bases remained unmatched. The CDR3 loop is CASSRGQGIDTQYF. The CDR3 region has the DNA TGCGCCAGCAGCCGAGGACAGGGGATAGATACGCAGTATTTT.

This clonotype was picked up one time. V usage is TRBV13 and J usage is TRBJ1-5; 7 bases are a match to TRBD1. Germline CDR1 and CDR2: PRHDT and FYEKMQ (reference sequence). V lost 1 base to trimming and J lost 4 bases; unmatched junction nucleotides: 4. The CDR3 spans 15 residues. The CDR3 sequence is CASSLAGTENQPQHF. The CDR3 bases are TGTGCCAGCAGCTTAGCGGGGACAGAGAATCAGCCCCAGCATTTT.

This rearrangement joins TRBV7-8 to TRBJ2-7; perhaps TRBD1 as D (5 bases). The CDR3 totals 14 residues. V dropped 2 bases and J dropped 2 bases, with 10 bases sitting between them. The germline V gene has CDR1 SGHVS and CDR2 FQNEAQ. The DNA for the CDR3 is TGTGCCAGCAGCTTACGAGGACAAACCTACGAGCAGTACTTC. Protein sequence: CASSLRGQTYEQYF. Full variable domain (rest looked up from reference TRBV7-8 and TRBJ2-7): GAGVSQSPRYKVAKRGQDVALRCDPISGHVSLFWYQQALGQGPEFLTYFQNEAQLDKSGLPSDRFFAERPEGSVSTLKIQRTQQEDSAVYLCASSLRGQTYEQYFGPGTRLTVT.

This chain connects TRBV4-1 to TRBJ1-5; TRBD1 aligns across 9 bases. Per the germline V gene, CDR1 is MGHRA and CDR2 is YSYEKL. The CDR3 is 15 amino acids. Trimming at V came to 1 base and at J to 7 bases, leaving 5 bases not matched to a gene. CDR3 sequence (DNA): TGCGCCAGCAGCCAAGTCTGGACAGGGGAGCAGCCCCAGCATTTT. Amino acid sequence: CASSQVWTGEQPQHF.

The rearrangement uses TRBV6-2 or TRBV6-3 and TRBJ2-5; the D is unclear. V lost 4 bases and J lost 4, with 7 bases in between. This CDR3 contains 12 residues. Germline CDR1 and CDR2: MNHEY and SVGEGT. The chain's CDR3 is CASSSWGETQYF. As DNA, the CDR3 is TGTGCCAGCAGTTCATGGGGAGAGACCCAGTACTTC.

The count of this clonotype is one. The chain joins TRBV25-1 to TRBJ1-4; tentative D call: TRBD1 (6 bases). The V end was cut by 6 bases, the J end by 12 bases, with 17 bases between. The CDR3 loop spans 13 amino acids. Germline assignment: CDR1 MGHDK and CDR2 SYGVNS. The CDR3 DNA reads TGTGCCAGCAGCTCCGGGACAAGCGGACAACTGTTTTTT. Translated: CASSSGTSGQLFF. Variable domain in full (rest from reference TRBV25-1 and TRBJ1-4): EADIYQTPRYLVIGTGKKITLECSQTMGHDKMYWYQQDPGMELHLIHYSYGVNSTEKGDLSSESTVSRIRTEHFPLTLESARPSHTSQYLCASSSGTSGQLFFGSGTQLSVL.

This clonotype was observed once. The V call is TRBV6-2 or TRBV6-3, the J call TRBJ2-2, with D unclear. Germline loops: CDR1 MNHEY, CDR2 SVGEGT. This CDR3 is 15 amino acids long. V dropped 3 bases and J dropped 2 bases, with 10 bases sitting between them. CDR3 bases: TGTGCCAGCAGTTATGAGCAGTCTAACACCGGGGAGCTGTTTTTT. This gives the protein CASSYEQSNTGELFF.

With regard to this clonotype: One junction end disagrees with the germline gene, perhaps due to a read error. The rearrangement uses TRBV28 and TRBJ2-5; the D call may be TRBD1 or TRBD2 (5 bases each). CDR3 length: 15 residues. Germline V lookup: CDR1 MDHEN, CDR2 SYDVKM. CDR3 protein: CASSALEGLAETQYF. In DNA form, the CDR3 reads TGCGCCAGCAGTGCATTAGAGGGGCTCGCAGAGACCCAGTACTTC.

The CDR3 nucleotides are TGTGCCTGGAGTGTACTGGGACAGGGTGGCAATCAGCCCCAGCATTTT. It is translated as CAWSVLGQGGNQPQHF. The chain uses TRBV30 and TRBJ1-5, with TRBD1 matching over 9 bases. Per germline, CDR1 GTSNPN and CDR2 SVGIG (reference sequence). The CDR3 contains 16 residues. V gave up 0 bases and J gave up 2 bases; unmatched junction bases: 5.

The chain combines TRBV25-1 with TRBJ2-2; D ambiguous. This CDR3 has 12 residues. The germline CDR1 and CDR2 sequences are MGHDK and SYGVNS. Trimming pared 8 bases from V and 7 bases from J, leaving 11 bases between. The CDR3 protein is CASQKTGGELFF. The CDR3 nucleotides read TGTGCCAGCCAAAAAACGGGCGGGGAGCTGTTTTTT.

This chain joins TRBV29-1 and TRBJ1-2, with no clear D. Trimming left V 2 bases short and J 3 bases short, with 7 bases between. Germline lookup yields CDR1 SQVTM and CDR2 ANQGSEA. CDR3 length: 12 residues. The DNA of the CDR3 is TGCAGCGTTGAACCACCCTACTATGGCTACACCTTC. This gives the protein CSVEPPYYGYTF. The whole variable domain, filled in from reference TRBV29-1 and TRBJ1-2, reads SAVISQKPSRDICQRGTSLTIQCQVDSQVTMMFWYRQQPGQSLTLIATANQGSEATYESGFVIDKFPISRPNLTFSTLTVSNMSPEDSSIYLCSVEPPYYGYTFGSGTRLTVV.

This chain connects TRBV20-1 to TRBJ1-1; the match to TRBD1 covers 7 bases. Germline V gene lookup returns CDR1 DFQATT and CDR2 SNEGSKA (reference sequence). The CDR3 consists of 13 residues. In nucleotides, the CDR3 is TGCAGGTCAGACAGGGCTGGAAACACTGAAGCTTTCTTT. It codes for CRSDRAGNTEAFF.

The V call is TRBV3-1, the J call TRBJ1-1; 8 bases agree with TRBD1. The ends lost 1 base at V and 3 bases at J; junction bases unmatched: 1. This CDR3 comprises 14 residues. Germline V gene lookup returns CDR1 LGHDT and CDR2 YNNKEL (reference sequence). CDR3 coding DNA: TGTGCCAGCAGCCAAGGCAGGGGGCACACTGAAGCTTTCTTT. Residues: CASSQGRGHTEAFF.

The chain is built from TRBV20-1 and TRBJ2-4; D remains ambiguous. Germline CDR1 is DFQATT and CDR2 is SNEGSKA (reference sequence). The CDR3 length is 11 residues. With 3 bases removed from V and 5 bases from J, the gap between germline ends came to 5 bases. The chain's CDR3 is CSASTENIQYF. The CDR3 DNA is TGCAGTGCTAGCACAGAAAACATTCAGTACTTC.

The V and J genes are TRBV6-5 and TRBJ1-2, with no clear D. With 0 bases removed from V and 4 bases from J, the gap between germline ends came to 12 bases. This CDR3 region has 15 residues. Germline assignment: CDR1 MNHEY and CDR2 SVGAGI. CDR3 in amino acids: CASSYSTSYLYGYTF. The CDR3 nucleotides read TGTGCCAGCAGTTACTCGACTAGCTACCTCTATGGCTACACCTTC.

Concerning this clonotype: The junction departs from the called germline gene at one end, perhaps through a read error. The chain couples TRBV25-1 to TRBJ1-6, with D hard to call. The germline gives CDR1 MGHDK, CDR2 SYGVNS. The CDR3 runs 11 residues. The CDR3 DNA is TGTGCCAGCGGCTATGATTCACCCCTCCACTTT. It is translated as CASGYDSPLHF.

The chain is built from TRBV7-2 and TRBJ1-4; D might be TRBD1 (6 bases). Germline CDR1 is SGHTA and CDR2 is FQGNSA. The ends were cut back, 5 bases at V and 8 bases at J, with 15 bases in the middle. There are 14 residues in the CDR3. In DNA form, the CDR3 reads TGTGCCAGCAGCCAGGGGAACACAAGGGAAAAACTGTTTTTT. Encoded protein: CASSQGNTREKLFF.

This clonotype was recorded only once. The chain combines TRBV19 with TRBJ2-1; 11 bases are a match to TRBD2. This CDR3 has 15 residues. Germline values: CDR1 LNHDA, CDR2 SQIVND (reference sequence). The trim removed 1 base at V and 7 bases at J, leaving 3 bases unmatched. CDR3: CASSIVAGGENEQFF. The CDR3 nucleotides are TGTGCCAGTAGTATAGTAGCGGGAGGGGAGAATGAGCAGTTCTTC.